These 9 T cell receptor beta chains came from one sample sequenced in a study of blood T cell repertoires in COVID-19. Measured with immunoSEQ multiplex PCR; TCRdb has only the in-frame clones, and not every one. The sample consists of about 200,000 clones, about 85% of them appearing once. Sequenced material: PBMCs or T cells enriched from blood (not recorded which). The receptors here all came from a man aged 40-49 years who had recovered from COVID-19.

The V and J genes are TRBV28 and TRBJ2-5; 9 bases match TRBD2. V shed 4 bases and J 5 bases; nucleotides not matched to a gene: 8. The CDR3 extends over 15 amino acids. Per the germline V gene, CDR1 is MDHEN and CDR2 is SYDVKM. CDR3 DNA sequence: TGTGCCAGCAGTTGGCCAGCGGGAGGTAGGGAGACCCAGTACTTC. It encodes CASSWPAGGRETQYF.

The CDR3 is CAWGQGYGYTF. The CDR3 DNA reads as TGTGCCTGGGGACAGGGGTATGGCTACACCTTC. This chain uses TRBV30 with TRBJ1-2; TRBD1 matches 9 bases. There are 11 residues in the CDR3. The J segment lost 5 bases and the V segment lost 5 bases, leaving 0 bases of the junction unmatched. Germline V gene data show CDR1 as GTSNPN and CDR2 as SVGIG (reference sequence).

This rearrangement joins TRBV6-5 to TRBJ1-6; D gene uncertain. This CDR3 has 15 residues. V lost 2 bases to trimming and J lost 7 bases, with 12 bases between them. The germline V gene has CDR1 MNHEY and CDR2 SVGAGI. CDR3 residues: CASSYVAGENSPLHF. The DNA of the CDR3 is TGTGCCAGCAGTTACGTGGCAGGCGAAAATTCACCCCTCCACTTT.

The chain recombines TRBV2 with TRBJ2-6; 9 positions match TRBD1. The trim removed 6 bases at V and 1 base at J, leaving 13 bases unmatched. Per germline, CDR1 SNHLY and CDR2 FYNNEI. This CDR3 contains 19 residues. The CDR3 is CASRTPGTGRISGANVLTF. In nucleotides, the CDR3 is TGTGCCAGCAGGACCCCCGGGACAGGGAGGATTTCTGGGGCCAACGTCCTGACTTTC.

This clone appeared a single time. This chain uses TRBV7-2 with TRBJ1-2, with D unclear. CDR1 is SGHTA and CDR2 is FQGNSA in the germline V gene. V shed 5 bases and J shed 5 bases, with 9 bases lying between them. The CDR3 is made up of 12 amino acids. The DNA of the CDR3 is TGTGCCAGCAGCACCAACGGGTATGGCTACACCTTC. Encoded protein: CASSTNGYGYTF.

The chain couples TRBV11-2 to TRBJ2-7; D gene uncertain. This CDR3 is 14 amino acids long. Trimming removed 2 bases at V and 0 bases at J, with 8 bases between. The V gene's germline CDR1 is SGHAT and CDR2 FQNNGV. CDR3 DNA sequence: TGTGCCAGCAGCTTACCGTTCTACTCCTACGAGCAGTACTTC. It encodes CASSLPFYSYEQYF. Filled out from reference TRBV11-2 and TRBJ2-7, the complete variable domain reads EAGVAQSPRYKIIEKRQSVAFWCNPISGHATLYWYQQILGQGPKLLIQFQNNGVVDDSQLPKDRFSAERLKGVDSTLKIQPAKLEDSAVYLCASSLPFYSYEQYFGPGTRLTVT.

V usage is TRBV9 and J usage is TRBJ2-3; 10 nucleotides line up with TRBD2. This CDR3 region has 14 residues. Losses at the gene ends were 3 bases for V and 7 bases for J; bases not matched to a gene: 5. The germline V gene encodes CDR1 SGDLS and CDR2 YYNGEE. The CDR3: CASSEASGSNTQYF. Written as DNA, the CDR3 is TGTGCCAGCAGCGAGGCTAGCGGGAGCAATACGCAGTATTTT.

The chain joins TRBV13 to TRBJ2-3, with 10 bases lining up with TRBD2. CDR1 and CDR2 from the germline V gene are PRHDT and FYEKMQ (reference sequence). This CDR3 has 16 amino acids. J was trimmed by 2 bases and V by 0 bases; bases with no gene match: 2. In DNA, the CDR3 is TGTGCCAGCAGCTTAGGACTAGCGGGAAACACAGATACGCAGTATTTT. Translated, it gives CASSLGLAGNTDTQYF.

The chain has TRBV4-1 and TRBJ2-6; D unresolved. The CDR3 contains 18 residues. The ends were cut back, 0 bases at V and 0 bases at J, with 12 bases in the middle. Germline V lookup: CDR1 MGHRA, CDR2 YSYEKL. CDR3 in amino acids: CASSQEIEVYSGANVLTF. For the CDR3, the DNA is TGCGCCAGCAGCCAAGAGATTGAGGTTTACTCTGGGGCCAACGTCCTGACTTTC.